The 3 T cell receptor beta chains given below trace back to one sample, sequenced in a study of T-cell memory formation after mild COVID-19. One entry per CDR3 protein results from TCRdb running MiXCR on the 5' RACE reads. This table has 170,000 or so distinct CDR3 sequences, about a fifth appearing once. The sample was PBMCs or a T cell subset sorted from them (not recorded which). These receptor sequences come from an adult woman who had mild COVID-19 (a few samples of this study predate the infection). Cell type and time point are not known.

A few counts support this clonotype. The chain has TRBV12-3 or TRBV12-4 and TRBJ1-2, with a possible D match to TRBD1 (6 bases). The ends were cut back, 8 bases at V and 0 bases at J, with 22 bases in the middle. The CDR3 spans 17 residues. The CDR3 is CASAFSPGAKPNYGYTF. CDR3 sequence (DNA): TGTGCCAGCGCTTTCTCTCCAGGGGCGAAACCTAACTATGGCTACACCTTC.

This clonotype was seen only a few times. DNA of the CDR3: TGCGCCAGCAGCTTGGCCCTTACAATGAACACTGAAGCTTTCTTT. It is translated as CASSLALTMNTEAFF. The chain employs TRBV5-1 and TRBJ1-1; D remains ambiguous. The germline gives CDR1 SGHRS, CDR2 YFSETQ. The V end lost 0 bases, the J end lost 0 bases, and 9 bases lay between the germline ends. The CDR3 covers 15 residues.

The gene calls are TRBV19 and TRBJ2-1, with a weak D call TRBD2 (6 bases). This CDR3 region has 13 residues. Germline-derived CDR1 and CDR2 are LNHDA and SQIVND (reference sequence). V lost 4 bases and J lost 8, with 12 bases in between. The CDR3 DNA reads TGTGCCAGTAGTAACCGGGAGTCGGATGAGCAGTTCTTC. Translated, it gives CASSNRESDEQFF.